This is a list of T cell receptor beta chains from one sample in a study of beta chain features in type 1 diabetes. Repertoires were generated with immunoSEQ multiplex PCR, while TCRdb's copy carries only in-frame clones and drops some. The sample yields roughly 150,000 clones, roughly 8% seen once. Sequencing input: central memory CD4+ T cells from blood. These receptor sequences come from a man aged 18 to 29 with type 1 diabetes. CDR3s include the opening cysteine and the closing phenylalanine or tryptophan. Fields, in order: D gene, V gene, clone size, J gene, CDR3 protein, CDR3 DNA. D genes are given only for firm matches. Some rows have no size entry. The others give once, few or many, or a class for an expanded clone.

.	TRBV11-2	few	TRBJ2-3	CASSQARGYTDTQYF	TGTGCCAGCAGCCAAGCGCGGGGATACACAGATACGCAGTATTTT
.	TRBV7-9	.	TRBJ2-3	CASSFSGSDTQYF	TGTGCCAGCAGCTTCAGCGGCTCAGATACGCAGTATTTT
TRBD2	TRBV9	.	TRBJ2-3	CASSVGASGTSSTDTQYF	TGTGCCAGCAGCGTAGGAGCCTCAGGGACTAGTAGCACAGATACGCAGTATTTT
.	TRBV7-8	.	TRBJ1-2	CASSLVSANYGYTF	TGTGCCAGCAGCTTAGTATCGGCTAACTATGGCTACACCTTC
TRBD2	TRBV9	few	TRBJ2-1	CASSPSSGRVNEQFF	TGTGCCAGCAGCCCCTCTAGCGGGAGGGTGAATGAGCAGTTCTTC
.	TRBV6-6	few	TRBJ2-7	CASSYPASYEQYF	TGTGCCAGCAGTTACCCCGCCAGCTACGAGCAGTACTTC
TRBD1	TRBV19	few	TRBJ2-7	CASSIRTPGQGAYEQYF	TGTGCCAGTAGTATCCGTACCCCGGGACAGGGTGCGTACGAGCAGTACTTC
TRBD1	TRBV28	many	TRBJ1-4	CASRDRVTANEKLFF	TGTGCCAGCAGGGACAGGGTAACAGCGAATGAAAAACTGTTTTTT
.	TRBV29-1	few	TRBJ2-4	CSVAPDSNIQYF	TGCAGCGTTGCCCCTGACTCAAACATTCAGTACTTC
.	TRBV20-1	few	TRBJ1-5	CSATALQPQHF	TGCAGTGCGACAGCGCTTCAGCCCCAGCATTTT
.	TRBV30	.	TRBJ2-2	CAPGRGPTRTPGSCFF	.